This T cell receptor beta chain emerged from a study of CD8 T cells in Susac syndrome. When the RNA was reverse transcribed, random hexamers were used with an input of roughly 0.45 to 1 ug. TCRdb itself ran the immunoSEQ multiplex PCR reads through MiXCR, one entry per CDR3 protein. This sample has 200,000 to 300,000 distinct CDR3 sequences, with 80% to 95% found just once. Germline V CDR1 and CDR2: SGHRS, YFSETQ. The CDR3 runs to 15 residues. V gave up 0 bases and J gave up 3 bases, with 10 bases separating them. Sequencing was done on a sample of CD4+ T cells from PBMCs. The receptor was isolated from a human donor with multiple sclerosis. The chain uses TRBV5-1 and TRBJ2-1, with D perhaps matching TRBD2 (5 bases). CDR3 bases: TGCGCCAGCAGCTTGGCCGGACTGAGCTACAATGAGCAGTTCTTC. It codes for CASSLAGLSYNEQFF.